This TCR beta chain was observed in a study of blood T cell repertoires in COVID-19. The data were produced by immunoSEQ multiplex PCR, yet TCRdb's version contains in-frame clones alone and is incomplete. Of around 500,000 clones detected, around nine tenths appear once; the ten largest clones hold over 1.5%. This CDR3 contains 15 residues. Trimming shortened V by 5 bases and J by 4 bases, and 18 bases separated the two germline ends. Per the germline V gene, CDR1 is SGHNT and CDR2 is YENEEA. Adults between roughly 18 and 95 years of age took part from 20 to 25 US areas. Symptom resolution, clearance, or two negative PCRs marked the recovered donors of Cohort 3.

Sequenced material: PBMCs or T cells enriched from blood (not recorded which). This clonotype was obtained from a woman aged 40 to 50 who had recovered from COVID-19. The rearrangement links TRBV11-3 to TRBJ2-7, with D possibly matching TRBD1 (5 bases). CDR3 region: CASSRHLGQTYEQYF. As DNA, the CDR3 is TGTGCCAGCAGCCGCCATCTTGGACAAACTTACGAGCAGTACTTC.